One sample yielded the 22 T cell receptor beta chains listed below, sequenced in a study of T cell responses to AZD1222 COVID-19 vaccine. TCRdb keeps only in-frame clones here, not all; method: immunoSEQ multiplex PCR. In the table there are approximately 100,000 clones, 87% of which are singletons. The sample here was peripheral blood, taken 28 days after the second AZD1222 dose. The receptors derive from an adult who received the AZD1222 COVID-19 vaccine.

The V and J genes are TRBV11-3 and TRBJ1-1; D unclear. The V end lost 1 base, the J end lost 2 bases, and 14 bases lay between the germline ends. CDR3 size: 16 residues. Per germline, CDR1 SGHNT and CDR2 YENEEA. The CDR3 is CASSLGRGKGNTEAFF. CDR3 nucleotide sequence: TGTGCCAGCAGCTTAGGACGAGGGAAAGGTAACACTGAAGCTTTCTTT.

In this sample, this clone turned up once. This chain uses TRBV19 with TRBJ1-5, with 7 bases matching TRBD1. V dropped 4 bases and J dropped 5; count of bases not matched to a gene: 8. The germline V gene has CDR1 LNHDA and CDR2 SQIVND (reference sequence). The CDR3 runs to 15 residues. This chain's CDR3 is CASSRRQGSHQPQHF. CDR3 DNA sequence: TGTGCCAGTAGTAGGCGACAGGGTTCACATCAGCCCCAGCATTTT. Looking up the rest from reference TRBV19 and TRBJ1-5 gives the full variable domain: DGGITQSPKYLFRKEGQNVTLSCEQNLNHDAMYWYRQDPGQGLRLIYYSQIVNDFQKGDIAEGYSVSREKKESFPLTVTSAQKNPTAFYLCASSRRQGSHQPQHFGDGTRLSIL.

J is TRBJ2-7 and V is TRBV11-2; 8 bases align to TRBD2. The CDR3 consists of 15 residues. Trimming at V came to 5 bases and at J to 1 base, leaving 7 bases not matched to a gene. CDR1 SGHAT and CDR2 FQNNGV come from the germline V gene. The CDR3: CASSRLAGQSYEQYF. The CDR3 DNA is TGTGCCAGCAGCCGCCTAGCGGGCCAATCCTACGAGCAGTACTTC.

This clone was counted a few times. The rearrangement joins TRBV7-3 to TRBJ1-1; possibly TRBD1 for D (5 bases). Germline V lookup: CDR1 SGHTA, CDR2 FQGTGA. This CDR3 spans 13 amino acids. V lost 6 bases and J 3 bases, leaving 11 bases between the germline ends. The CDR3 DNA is TGTGCCAGCAGTTTCTCGACAGACACTGAAGCTTTCTTT. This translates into CASSFSTDTEAFF. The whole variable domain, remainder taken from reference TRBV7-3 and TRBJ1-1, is GAGVSQTPSNKVTEKGKYVELRCDPISGHTALYWYRQSLGQGPEFLIYFQGTGAADDSGLPNDRFFAVRPEGSVSTLKIQRTERGDSAVYLCASSFSTDTEAFFGQGTRLTVV.

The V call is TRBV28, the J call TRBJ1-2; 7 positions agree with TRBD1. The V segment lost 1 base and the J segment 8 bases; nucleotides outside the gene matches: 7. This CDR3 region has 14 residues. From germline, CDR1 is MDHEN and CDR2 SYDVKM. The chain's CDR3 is CASSLYMTGSGYTF. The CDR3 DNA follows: TGTGCCAGCAGTTTATACATGACAGGGAGCGGCTACACCTTC.

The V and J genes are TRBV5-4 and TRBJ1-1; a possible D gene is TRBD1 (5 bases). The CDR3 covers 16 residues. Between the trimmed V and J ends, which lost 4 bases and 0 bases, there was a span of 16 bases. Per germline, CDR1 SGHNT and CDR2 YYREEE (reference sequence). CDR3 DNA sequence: TGTGCCAGCAGCCCCCGGGGGAGGAGTATGAACACTGAAGCTTTCTTT. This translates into CASSPRGRSMNTEAFF.

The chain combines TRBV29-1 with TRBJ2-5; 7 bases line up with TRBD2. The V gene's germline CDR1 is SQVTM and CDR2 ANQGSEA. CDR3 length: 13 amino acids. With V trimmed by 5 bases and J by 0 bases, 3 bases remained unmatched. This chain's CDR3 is CSVSSGNQETQYF. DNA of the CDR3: TGCAGCGTTTCTAGCGGAAACCAAGAGACCCAGTACTTC.

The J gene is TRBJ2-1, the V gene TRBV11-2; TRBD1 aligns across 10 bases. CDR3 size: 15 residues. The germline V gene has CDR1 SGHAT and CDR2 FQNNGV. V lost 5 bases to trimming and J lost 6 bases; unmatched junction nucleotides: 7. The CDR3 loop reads CASSIRTGGSNEQFF. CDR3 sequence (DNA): TGTGCCAGCAGCATACGGACAGGGGGGTCCAATGAGCAGTTCTTC.

CDR3 sequence reads: CASSLAREGYNEQFF. CDR3 nucleotide sequence: TGTGCCAGCAGCTTGGCCCGGGAGGGGTACAATGAGCAGTTCTTC. This chain joins TRBV5-7 and TRBJ2-1, with 8 bases aligning to TRBD2. TRBV5-7 is reported as an ORF; its role is uncertain. The CDR3 has 15 amino acids. V lost 0 bases and J lost 4; bases outside the gene matches: 3.

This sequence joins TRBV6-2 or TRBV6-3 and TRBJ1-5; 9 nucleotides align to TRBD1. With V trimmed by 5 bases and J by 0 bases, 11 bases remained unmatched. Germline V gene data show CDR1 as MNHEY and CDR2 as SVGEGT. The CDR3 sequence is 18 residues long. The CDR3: CASSHPTGGWVSNQPQHF. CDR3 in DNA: TGTGCCAGCAGTCACCCGACAGGGGGGTGGGTTAGCAATCAGCCCCAGCATTTT.

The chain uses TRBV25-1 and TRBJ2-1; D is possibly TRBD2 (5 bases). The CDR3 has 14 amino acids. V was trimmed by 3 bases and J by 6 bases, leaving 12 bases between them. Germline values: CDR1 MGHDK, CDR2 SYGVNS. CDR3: CASSEGSYGNEQFF. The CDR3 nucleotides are TGTGCCAGCAGTGAGGGGAGTTATGGCAATGAGCAGTTCTTC.

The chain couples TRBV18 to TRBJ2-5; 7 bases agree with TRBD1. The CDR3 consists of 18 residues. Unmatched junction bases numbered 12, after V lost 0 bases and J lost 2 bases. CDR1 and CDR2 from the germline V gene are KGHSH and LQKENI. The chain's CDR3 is CASSPPYLRTGVQETQYF. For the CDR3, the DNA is TGTGCCAGCTCACCACCGTATCTGCGGACAGGAGTACAAGAGACCCAGTACTTC.

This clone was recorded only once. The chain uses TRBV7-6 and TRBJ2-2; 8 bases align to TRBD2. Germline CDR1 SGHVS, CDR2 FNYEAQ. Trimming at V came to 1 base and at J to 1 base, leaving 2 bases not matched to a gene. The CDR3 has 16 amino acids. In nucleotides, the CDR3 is TGTGCCAGCAGCTTAGTTCTAGCGGGGAACACCGGGGAGCTGTTTTTT. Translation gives CASSLVLAGNTGELFF.

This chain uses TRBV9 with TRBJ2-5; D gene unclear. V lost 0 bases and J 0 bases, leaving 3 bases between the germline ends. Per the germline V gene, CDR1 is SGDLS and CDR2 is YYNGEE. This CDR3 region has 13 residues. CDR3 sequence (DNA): TGTGCCAGCAGCGTAGGACACCAAGAGACCCAGTACTTC. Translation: CASSVGHQETQYF.

CDR3 sequence: CAWSVSLTGSGYTF. CDR3 DNA: TGTGCCTGGAGTGTCTCGTTGACAGGGAGCGGCTACACCTTC. The V gene is TRBV30, the J gene TRBJ1-2; TRBD1 aligns across 7 bases. Trimming at V came to 0 bases and at J to 8 bases, leaving 9 bases not matched to a gene. The CDR3 runs to 14 residues. In germline, CDR1 is GTSNPN, CDR2 SVGIG (reference sequence).

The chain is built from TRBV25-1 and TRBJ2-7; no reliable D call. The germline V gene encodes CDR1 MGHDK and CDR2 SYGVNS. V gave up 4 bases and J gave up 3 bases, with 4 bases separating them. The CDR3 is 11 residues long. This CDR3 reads CASSGNYEQYF. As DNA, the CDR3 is TGTGCCAGCAGTGGGAACTACGAGCAGTACTTC.

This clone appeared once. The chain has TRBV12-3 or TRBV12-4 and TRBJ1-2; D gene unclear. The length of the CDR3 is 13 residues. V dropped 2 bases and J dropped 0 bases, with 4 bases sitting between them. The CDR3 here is CASSLLANYGYTF. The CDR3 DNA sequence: TGTGCCAGCAGTTTATTAGCTAACTATGGCTACACCTTC.

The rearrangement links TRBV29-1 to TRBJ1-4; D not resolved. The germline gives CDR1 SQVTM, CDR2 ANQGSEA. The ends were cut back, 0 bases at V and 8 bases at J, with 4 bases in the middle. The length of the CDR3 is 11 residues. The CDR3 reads CSVEDEEKLFF. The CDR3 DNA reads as TGCAGCGTTGAAGATGAAGAAAAACTGTTTTTT.

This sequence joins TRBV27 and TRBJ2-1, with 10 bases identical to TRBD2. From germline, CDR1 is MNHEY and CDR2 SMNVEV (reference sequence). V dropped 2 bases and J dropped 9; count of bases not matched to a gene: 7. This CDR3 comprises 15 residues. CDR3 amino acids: CASSLSLAGVPEQFF. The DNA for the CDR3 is TGTGCCAGCAGTTTAAGTCTAGCGGGAGTCCCTGAGCAGTTCTTC.

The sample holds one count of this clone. CDR3 amino acids: CASSFVGGRDSNQPQHF. DNA for the CDR3: TGTGCCAGCAGTTTTGTGGGGGGCCGGGATAGCAATCAGCCCCAGCATTTT. This chain connects TRBV28 to TRBJ1-5, with D possibly matching TRBD1 (6 bases). The ends were cut back, 3 bases at V and 0 bases at J, with 15 bases in the middle. Germline-derived CDR1 and CDR2 are MDHEN and SYDVKM. CDR3 length: 17 amino acids.

This chain's CDR3 is CASSQVAFSYEQYF. The CDR3 DNA reads as TGTGCCAGCAGCCAAGTCGCCTTCTCCTACGAGCAGTACTTC. The J gene is TRBJ2-7, the V gene TRBV4-2; D uncertain. CDR1 LGHNA and CDR2 YNFKEQ come from the germline V gene. Trimming cost V 1 base and J 0 bases, with 7 bases left between them. This CDR3 has 14 amino acids.

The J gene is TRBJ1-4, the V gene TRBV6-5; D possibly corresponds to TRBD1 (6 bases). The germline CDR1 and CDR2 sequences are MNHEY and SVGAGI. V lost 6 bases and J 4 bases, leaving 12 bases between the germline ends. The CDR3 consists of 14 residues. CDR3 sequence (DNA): TGTGCCAGCAGCATCGACAGGAATAATGAAAAACTGTTTTTT. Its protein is CASSIDRNNEKLFF.